This T cell receptor beta chain was identified in a study of OX40 agonist ivuxolimab in advanced cancers. This CDR3 has 13 residues. Trimming pared 7 bases from V and 4 bases from J, leaving 13 bases between. Germline V lookup: CDR1 MNHEY, CDR2 SVGAGI. Sequencing used immunoSEQ multiplex PCR; TCRdb keeps in-frame clones, though not all of them. The table lists more than 70,000 clones, more than 65% of them singletons, with roughly 4.7% in the top ten. The sample here was CD4+ or CD8+ T cells sorted from blood, taken in a trial of the OX40 agonist ivuxolimab. The TCR was taken from an adult with an advanced solid tumor such as melanoma, head and neck, liver or kidney cancer. This chain links TRBV6-5 with TRBJ1-2; no reliable D call. The CDR3 nucleotides are TGTGCCAGCATGCGGCTCCGAGGCTATGGCTACACCTTC. The encoded protein is CASMRLRGYGYTF.